Described below is a single T cell receptor beta chain sequence and its context. TCRdb's copy holds only in-frame clones and misses some; the assay was immunoSEQ multiplex PCR. The data show approximately 260,000 clones, approximately 87% seen once. This sample is drawn from a study of blood T cell repertoires in COVID-19. This TCR was recovered from a human donor in a cohort sampled during active COVID-19. The material sequenced was peripheral blood.

The chain's CDR3 is CASRRDEGPYGYTF. CDR3 DNA sequence: TGTGCCAGCAGGCGAGATGAGGGCCCCTATGGCTACACCTTC. The J gene is TRBJ1-2, the V gene TRBV5-5; D is undetermined. The germline V gene encodes CDR1 SGHKS and CDR2 YYEKEE (reference sequence). The CDR3 is 14 amino acids. V was pared by 5 bases and J by 4 bases, with 15 bases between.